This T cell receptor beta chain comes out of a study of CXCR3-negative and CXCR3-positive naive CD8 T cells. Germline V gene lookup returns CDR1 SQVTM and CDR2 ANQGSEA. The CDR3 runs 16 residues. 5' RACE with UMI labels generated the TRB cDNA libraries. After re-calling the 5' RACE reads, TCRdb lists one entry per CDR3 protein, DNA absent. Here the sample table reports tens of thousands of distinct CDR3 sequences. The TCR was taken from a human donor in good health. Some clones in this sample may be carry-over from other donors' samples. The chain carries TRBV29-1 and TRBJ2-1; the TCRdb call, TRBD2, lacks DNA for checking. Sequences were obtained from naive CXCR3- CD8+ T cells from blood. Indicated subset: CD45RO-CCR7+CD27+CD95- naive CD8+ T cells lacking CXCR3 (TNR3-). This CDR3 reads CSVESGGRFSYNEQFF.